A selection of T cell receptor beta chains follows, all from one sample in a study of OX40 agonist ivuxolimab in advanced cancers. Only in-frame clones appear in the TCRdb table, and some are missing; sequencing was by immunoSEQ multiplex PCR. The table shows about 79,000 clones, with around 91% occurring only once. The specimen comprised CD4+ or CD8+ T cells sorted from blood, sampled in a trial of the OX40 agonist ivuxolimab. These receptors were obtained from an adult with an advanced solid tumor such as melanoma, head and neck, liver or kidney cancer. Each CDR3 is given with its conserved first and last residue. D genes are given only for firm matches. A row's size may be missing; if present it is once, few, many or a size class.

cdr3_nt cdr3_aa j_call clone_size d_call v_call
TGTGCCAGTAGTATTCATCAGGGGTCGACTGGGGCCAACGTCCTGACTTTC CASSIHQGSTGANVLTF TRBJ2-6 - - TRBV19
TGCGCCAGCAGCCAACAGGGACTAGCGGGGGGCCCACGGCAAGAGACCCAGTACTTC CASSQQGLAGGPRQETQYF TRBJ2-5 - TRBD2 TRBV4-1
TGTGCCAGCAGCTTAGAACCGGGACAGCCCCAGCATTTT CASSLEPGQPQHF TRBJ1-5 - - TRBV7-8
TGTGCCTGGAAAATGACAGGGAGTACTGAAGCTTTCTTT CAWKMTGSTEAFF TRBJ1-1 - TRBD1 TRBV30
TGCGCCAGCAGCCAAGTTAGCGGGGGGGCCGCCGATACGCAGTATTTT CASSQVSGGAADTQYF TRBJ2-3 - TRBD2 TRBV4-1
TGTGCCAGCAGTCCCCAAGGCGAGCAGTACTTC CASSPQGEQYF TRBJ2-7 - - TRBV6-6
TGTGCCTGGAGTCGGACCCTTGCCTACGAGCAGTACTTC CAWSRTLAYEQYF TRBJ2-7 - - TRBV30
TGCAGCGTTGGACAGAACTATGGCTACACCTTC CSVGQNYGYTF TRBJ1-2 - - TRBV29-1
TGTGCCAGCAGTTCAATACGTTTGGGATACAATGAGCAGTTCTTC CASSSIRLGYNEQFF TRBJ2-1 - - TRBV27
TGTGCCAGCAGTGATTCCTCAACCGCGGGACAGGACTATGGCTACACCTTC CASSDSSTAGQDYGYTF TRBJ1-2 - TRBD1 TRBV6-1
TGCGCCAGCAGCTTGGCGGGGGGGCCTCGAGAGACCCAGTACTTC CASSLAGGPRETQYF TRBJ2-5 - TRBD2 TRBV5-1
TGTGCCAGCAGCTTCTCGCTCCCTCTTAACTATGGCTACACCTTC CASSFSLPLNYGYTF TRBJ1-2 - - TRBV13
TGTGCCAGCAGCAAAGGTAGACAGAAAGTGAACACTGAAGCTTTCTTT CASSKGRQKVNTEAFF TRBJ1-1 - - TRBV21-1
TGTGCCAGCAGCTTAAAGAGCGGGGGGGCTTATGAGCAGTTCTTC CASSLKSGGAYEQFF TRBJ2-1 once TRBD2 TRBV7-9
TGTGCCAGCAGCGCGCGACAGGGGGCAAGCGGGGAGCTGTTTTTT CASSARQGASGELFF TRBJ2-2 - TRBD1 TRBV7-9
TGCGCCAGCAGCCAAGAGGTTGGAGAAGATCCTATCTTCCTAGCCAAAAACATTCAGTACTTC CASSQEVGEDPIFLAKNIQYF TRBJ2-4 once - TRBV4-1
TGTGCCAGCAGCCAAATCAGGGGAGGTGAGACCCAGTACTTC CASSQIRGGETQYF TRBJ2-5 - - TRBV14
TGTGCCTCGGCGACTGGCGGGGGGCGAGAGACCCAGTACTTC CASATGGGRETQYF TRBJ2-5 - TRBD2 TRBV30
TGTGCCAGCAGTAGGTATGAAGGGCAAAACTATGGCTACACCTTC CASSRYEGQNYGYTF TRBJ1-2 - - TRBV27
TGTGCCAGCAGTTTATTACTCGGGACTAGCGGGGCCGGGGAGCTGTTTTTT CASSLLLGTSGAGELFF TRBJ2-2 - TRBD2 TRBV27
TGTGCCAGCAGTGGGGGACTAGCGTGGAATGAGCAGTTCTTC CASSGGLAWNEQFF TRBJ2-1 - TRBD2 TRBV6-1
TGCGCCAGCAGCACAGGTAACACGGGACTAGCCCCAGATACGCAGTATTTT CASSTGNTGLAPDTQYF TRBJ2-3 - TRBD2 TRBV5-1
TGTGCCAGCTCACCTGGGGGGAACACTGAAGCTTTCTTT CASSPGGNTEAFF TRBJ1-1 - - TRBV18
TGTGCCAGCTCATCCGGGACCCAAGAGACCCAGTACTTC CASSSGTQETQYF TRBJ2-5 once - TRBV18
TGTGCCAGCAGCTTAGACCGGGGGCCTAGCAATCAGCCCCAGCATTTT CASSLDRGPSNQPQHF TRBJ1-5 - - TRBV7-8
TGTGCCAGCAGCTTAAATATGGCAGGGCGCACAGATACGCAGTATTTT CASSLNMAGRTDTQYF TRBJ2-3 - - TRBV7-3
TGTGCCAGCAGTTTAGACAGGAGCTCCTATAATTCACCCCTCCACTTT CASSLDRSSYNSPLHF TRBJ1-6 - - TRBV27
TGTGCCACCAGCAGAGATATAGAGTCGGAAGCTAACTATGGCTACACCTTC CATSRDIESEANYGYTF TRBJ1-2 - - TRBV15
TGTGCCAGTACGAGGCGGTTGAACACCGGGGAGCTGTTTTTT CASTRRLNTGELFF TRBJ2-2 - - TRBV19
TGTGCCAGCAGCCCCGGCGGACTAGTGGGAGAGACCCAGTACTTC CASSPGGLVGETQYF TRBJ2-5 - TRBD2 TRBV5-8